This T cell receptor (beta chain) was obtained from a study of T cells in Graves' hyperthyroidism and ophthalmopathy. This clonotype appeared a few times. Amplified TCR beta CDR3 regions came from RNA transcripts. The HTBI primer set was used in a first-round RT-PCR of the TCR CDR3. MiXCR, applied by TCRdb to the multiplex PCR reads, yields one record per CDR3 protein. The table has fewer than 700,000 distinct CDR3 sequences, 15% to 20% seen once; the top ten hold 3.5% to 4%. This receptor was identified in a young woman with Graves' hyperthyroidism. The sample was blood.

The CDR3 spells CASSQAFASGSYEQYF. In DNA, the CDR3 is TGTGCCAGCAGCCAAGCTTTTGCTAGCGGGAGTTACGAGCAGTACTTC. The V and J genes are TRBV3-1 and TRBJ2-7; 10 bases are shared with TRBD2. Germline V gene lookup returns CDR1 LGHDT and CDR2 YNNKEL (reference sequence). The CDR3 has 16 residues. The V gene end was trimmed by 1 base and the J gene end by 4 bases; junction bases not matched to a gene: 7.